These T cell receptor beta chains were read from a single sample in a study of OX40 agonist ivuxolimab in advanced cancers. Sequenced by immunoSEQ multiplex PCR; TCRdb stores in-frame clones only, minus some. The sample yields 55,000 to 70,000 clones, roughly 80% seen once. This specimen was CD4+ or CD8+ T cells sorted from blood, taken in a trial of the OX40 agonist ivuxolimab. Source of these receptors: an adult with an advanced solid tumor such as melanoma, head and neck, liver or kidney cancer. The CDR3 runs from the conserved cysteine through the conserved F or W. D genes are given only for firm matches. Size is stated for part of the rows, as once, few or many counts, or as a class when the clone is expanded.

CASARDGSAEAFF	TGTGCCAGCGCTCGGGACGGATCGGCTGAAGCTTTCTTT	TRBV18	TRBJ1-1	NA	NA
CASSRDRTYGYTF	TGTGCCAGCAGCAGGGACAGGACCTATGGCTACACCTTC	TRBV5-4	TRBJ1-2	TRBD1	NA
CASSGASNEQFF	TGTGCCAGCAGTGGGGCCAGCAATGAGCAGTTCTTC	TRBV7-3	TRBJ2-1	NA	NA
CASRGRVLAKNIQYF	TGTGCCAGCAGGGGACGCGTGTTAGCCAAAAACATTCAGTACTTC	TRBV28	TRBJ2-4	NA	NA
CASSSGEGSSYEQYF	TGTGCCAGCTCATCAGGGGAAGGGAGCTCCTACGAGCAGTACTTC	TRBV18	TRBJ2-7	NA	NA
CASSLGQMGATDTQYF	TGTGCCAGCAGCTTAGGGCAAATGGGGGCCACAGATACGCAGTATTTT	TRBV7-3	TRBJ2-3	NA	NA
CASSATQGNTEAFF	TGTGCCAGCAGCGCTACACAGGGGAACACTGAAGCTTTCTTT	TRBV9	TRBJ1-1	NA	few
CASSQDRSGGTGELFF	TGCGCCAGCAGCCAAGATCGGTCAGGGGGTACCGGGGAGCTGTTTTTT	TRBV4-3	TRBJ2-2	TRBD1	once
CASSPTSGRDEQYF	TGTGCCAGCAGCCCGACTAGCGGGAGGGACGAGCAGTACTTC	TRBV11-2	TRBJ2-7	TRBD2	once
CASKTTGSYEQYF	TGTGCCAGCAAGACGACTGGTTCCTACGAGCAGTACTTC	TRBV28	TRBJ2-7	NA	NA
CASSSPGQGAYEQYF	TGTGCCAGCAGCTCACCGGGACAGGGGGCCTACGAGCAGTACTTC	TRBV4-2	TRBJ2-7	TRBD1	NA
CASSDGTNEKLFF	TGTGCCAGCAGTGACGGTACTAATGAAAAACTGTTTTTT	TRBV2	TRBJ1-4	NA	NA
CASSSERTGGSYEQYF	TGTGCCAGCAGCTCGGAACGGACAGGGGGCTCCTACGAGCAGTACTTC	TRBV5-5	TRBJ2-7	TRBD1	NA
CASSLGTSGGRNEQFF	TGCGCCAGCAGCTTGGGGACTAGCGGGGGAAGGAATGAGCAGTTCTTC	TRBV5-1	TRBJ2-1	TRBD2	NA
CARSQVTGELFF	TGTGCCAGAAGCCAGGTTACCGGGGAGCTGTTTTTT	TRBV5-3	TRBJ2-2	NA	NA
CASSERGGPGNTIYF	TGTGCCAGTAGCGAGAGAGGGGGGCCTGGAAACACCATATATTTT	TRBV19	TRBJ1-3	NA	NA
CSVVKGQGKLGQFF	TGCAGCGTTGTGAAGGGACAGGGGAAATTGGGGCAGTTCTTC	TRBV29-1	TRBJ2-1	TRBD1	NA
CASSLGPGNTIYF	TGTGCCAGCAGCCTGGGGCCAGGAAACACCATATATTTT	TRBV11-3	TRBJ1-3	NA	NA
CASSTSGGNGYTF	TGTGCCAGCAGCACGAGTGGAGGGAATGGCTACACCTTC	TRBV9	TRBJ1-2	NA	NA
CASSPLGQGNYGYTF	TGTGCCAGCAGTCCCCTTGGACAGGGGAACTATGGCTACACCTTC	TRBV6-6	TRBJ1-2	TRBD1	NA
CASSLSRGRAAKNIQYF	TGTGCCAGCAGTTTATCTAGGGGGCGTGCGGCCAAAAACATTCAGTACTTC	TRBV28	TRBJ2-4	TRBD1	NA
CASSDGGGYGYTF	TGTGCCAGCAGTGACGGGGGCGGCTATGGCTACACCTTC	TRBV2	TRBJ1-2	NA	NA
CASSGKGGRETQYF	TGTGCCAGCAGTGGGAAGGGGGGCCGGGAGACCCAGTACTTC	TRBV7-2	TRBJ2-5	NA	NA
CASSYDRHTYNEQFF	TGTGCCAGCAGTTATGACAGGCATACCTACAATGAGCAGTTCTTC	TRBV5-4	TRBJ2-1	NA	once
CASSYASGATTYEQYF	TGTGCCAGCAGTTACGCTAGCGGGGCCACCACTTACGAGCAGTACTTC	TRBV6-5	TRBJ2-7	TRBD2	NA
CASSLSGEAEAFF	TGTGCCAGTAGCCTGTCCGGGGAGGCTGAAGCTTTCTTT	TRBV19	TRBJ1-1	NA	NA
CASSTQDRGYNSPLHF	TGTGCCAGCAGCACCCAGGACAGGGGGTATAATTCACCCCTCCACTTT	TRBV5-6	TRBJ1-6	TRBD1	few
CAISDRTGANTGELFF	TGTGCCATCAGTGACCGGACAGGGGCGAACACCGGGGAGCTGTTTTTT	TRBV10-3	TRBJ2-2	TRBD1	once
CASSQDPGGANVLTF	TGTGCCAGCAGCCAAGATCCTGGAGGGGCCAACGTCCTGACTTTC	TRBV4-2	TRBJ2-6	NA	NA
CASSPRQGAAKNIQYF	TGTGCCAGTAGTCCTCGACAGGGGGCGGCCAAAAACATTCAGTACTTC	TRBV19	TRBJ2-4	TRBD1	many
CASSLAGGITDTQYF	TGCGCCAGCAGCTTGGCCGGGGGCATCACAGATACGCAGTATTTT	TRBV5-1	TRBJ2-3	NA	once
CASSSRTSGRSLFSYNEQFF	TGTGCCAGCAGTTCCCGGACTAGCGGGAGGTCCCTATTCTCCTACAATGAGCAGTTCTTC	TRBV28	TRBJ2-1	TRBD2	few
CASSIGRKGGNSNQPQHF	TGTGCCAGTAGTATAGGGCGAAAGGGAGGGAATAGCAATCAGCCCCAGCATTTT	TRBV19	TRBJ1-5	NA	NA
CATQRTDLNTEAFF	TGTGCCACCCAAAGGACAGACTTGAACACTGAAGCTTTCTTT	TRBV2	TRBJ1-1	NA	NA
CASSLTGGSYTEAFF	TGTGCCAGCAGCTTGACAGGGGGCTCTTACACTGAAGCTTTCTTT	TRBV11-1	TRBJ1-1	TRBD1	once
CASRLVGFFGESSYGYTF	TGTGCAAGTCGCTTAGTGGGTTTTTTCGGGGAAAGTAGCTATGGCTACACCTTC	TRBV12-2	TRBJ1-2	NA	few
CASSYSSGRYEQYF	TGTGCCAGCAGTTACTCGTCGGGGAGGTACGAGCAGTACTTC	TRBV6-5	TRBJ2-7	NA	NA
CASSEATGDQPQHF	TGTGCCAGCAGTGAAGCGACAGGAGATCAGCCCCAGCATTTT	TRBV6-1	TRBJ1-5	NA	NA
CSVVSSGANVLTF	TGCAGCGTTGTGAGCTCTGGGGCCAACGTCCTGACTTTC	TRBV29-1	TRBJ2-6	NA	NA
CASSLSPNTGELFF	TGTGCCAGCAGTTTATCGCCGAACACCGGGGAGCTGTTTTTT	TRBV27	TRBJ2-2	NA	NA
CASSYLGTNTGELFF	TGTGCCAGCAGTTACTTAGGGACGAACACCGGGGAGCTGTTTTTT	TRBV6-6	TRBJ2-2	NA	NA
CASSPSQTGEYEQYF	TGTGCCAGCAGCCCGTCCCAAACTGGGGAATACGAGCAGTACTTC	TRBV7-7	TRBJ2-7	NA	NA
CASSFSLTGLSTGELFF	TGCGCCAGCAGCTTCAGCTTGACCGGATTGAGCACCGGGGAGCTGTTTTTT	TRBV5-1	TRBJ2-2	NA	NA
CASSSSLTGGADQAFF	TGTGCCAGCAGCTCCTCCCTCACAGGGGGCGCAGATCAAGCTTTCTTT	TRBV5-4	TRBJ1-1	TRBD1	few
CASSPGWETQYF	TGTGCCAGCAGCCCCGGCTGGGAGACCCAGTACTTC	TRBV7-2	TRBJ2-5	NA	NA
CASSLVALTEAFF	TGTGCCAGCAGTTTAGTTGCCCTGACAGAAGCTTTCTTT	TRBV28	TRBJ1-1	NA	NA
CASSLRLATFNEQFF	TGTGCCAGCAGCTTAAGGCTAGCAACTTTCAATGAGCAGTTCTTC	TRBV7-3	TRBJ2-1	NA	NA
CASSPVRDSFQETQYF	TGTGCCAGCAGCCCCGTCCGGGACAGCTTCCAAGAGACCCAGTACTTC	TRBV11-1	TRBJ2-5	TRBD1	NA
CSVVQGRYGGENTEAFF	TGCAGCGTTGTTCAGGGCCGTTACGGAGGTGAGAACACTGAAGCTTTCTTT	TRBV29-1	TRBJ1-1	NA	NA
CASSLAGEGNQPQHF	TGTGCCAGCAGTCTCGCCGGCGAGGGCAATCAGCCCCAGCATTTT	TRBV28	TRBJ1-5	NA	once
CASSLVAGGAAETQYF	TGTGCCAGCAGCTTAGTGGCGGGAGGGGCAGCAGAGACCCAGTACTTC	TRBV7-3	TRBJ2-5	TRBD2	NA
CASSQTAETQYF	TGCGCCAGCAGCCAAACGGCCGAGACCCAGTACTTC	TRBV4-1	TRBJ2-5	NA	once
CAISSGTPYGYTF	TGTGCCATCTCCTCAGGGACACCTTATGGCTACACCTTC	TRBV10-3	TRBJ1-2	NA	NA
CSVRPDYNEQLF	TGCAGCGTCCGACCGGACTACAATGAGCAGCTCTTC	TRBV29-1	TRBJ2-1	NA	NA
CASSLSHSDNSPLHF	TGTGCCAGCAGCCTCTCGCACTCGGATAATTCACCCCTCCACTTT	TRBV7-8	TRBJ1-6	NA	NA
CASSFQQGGIQYF	TGCGCCAGCAGCTTCCAACAGGGGGGTATCCAGTACTTC	TRBV5-1	TRBJ2-5	TRBD1	NA
CASSRKVGSPGELFF	TGTGCCAGCAGCAGAAAGGTTGGAAGCCCCGGGGAGCTGTTTTTT	TRBV6-5	TRBJ2-2	NA	NA
CASSRRGPVNGEAFF	TGTGCCAGCAGCCGGCGGGGGCCGGTTAATGGTGAAGCTTTCTTT	TRBV7-2	TRBJ1-1	NA	NA
CAWSKTGNQPQHF	TGTGCCTGGAGCAAGACAGGCAATCAGCCCCAGCATTTT	TRBV30	TRBJ1-5	NA	NA
CASSRRTAGEEKLFF	TGTGCCAGCAGCCGTCGGACAGCCGGGGAAGAAAAACTGTTTTTT	TRBV5-4	TRBJ1-4	NA	NA